The clone carrying this TCR beta chain was observed a handful of times. Antigen specificity is unknown. Germline CDR1 and CDR2: SQVTM and ANQGSEA. The V end lost 7 bases, the J end lost 9 bases, and 16 bases lay between the germline ends. The CDR3 length is 11 residues. Data came from immunoSEQ multiplex PCR; TCRdb stores just in-frame clones and leaves some out. The sample holds tens of thousands of clones; about two thirds are singletons and the top ten take 4% to 6%. This sample stems from a study of a mutant IDH1 vaccine in newly diagnosed glioma. As for the study in general: Commencement of vaccination occurred 4-6 weeks following radiotherapy alone, or concurrently with temozolomide cycles. Former treatment meant radiotherapy, temozolomide, or both; the majority had gotten both.

Time point given: week 47, end of study. Mutant IDH1 20-mer peptide, at 300 ug, made up each vaccine dose, with topical imiquimod. Patients were given eight vaccinations, scheduled in weeks 1, 3, 5, 7, 11, 15, 19 and 23. The sample in question was peripheral blood mononuclear cells (PBMCs), obtained from a glioma patient whose treatment included an IDH1 peptide vaccine. The clonotype originates from a man aged 35 to 55 with glioma. Some clones in this sample may be carry-over from other donors' samples. The J gene is TRBJ2-7, the V gene TRBV29-1; tentatively, D is TRBD1 (6 bases). The CDR3 loop is CSAPIDRMQYF. The CDR3 bases are TGCAGCGCACCGATCGACAGGATGCAGTACTTC.